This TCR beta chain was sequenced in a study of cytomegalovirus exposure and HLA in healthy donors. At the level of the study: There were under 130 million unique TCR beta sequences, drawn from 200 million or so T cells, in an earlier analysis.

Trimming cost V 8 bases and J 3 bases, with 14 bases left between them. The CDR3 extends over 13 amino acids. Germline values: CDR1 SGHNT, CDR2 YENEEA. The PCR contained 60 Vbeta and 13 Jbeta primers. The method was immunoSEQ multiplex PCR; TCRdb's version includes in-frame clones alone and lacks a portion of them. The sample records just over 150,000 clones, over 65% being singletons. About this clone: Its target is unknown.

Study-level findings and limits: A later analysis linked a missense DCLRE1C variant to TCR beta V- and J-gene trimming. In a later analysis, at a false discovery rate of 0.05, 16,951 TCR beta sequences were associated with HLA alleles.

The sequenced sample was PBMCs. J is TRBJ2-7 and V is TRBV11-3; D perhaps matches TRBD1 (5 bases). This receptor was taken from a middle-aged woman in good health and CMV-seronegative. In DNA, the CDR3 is TGTGCCAGCGCTCAGGGTCCCGACTACGAGCAGTACTTC. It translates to CASAQGPDYEQYF.